This TCR beta chain was found in a study of blood T cell repertoires in COVID-19. Overall study: Whether acute or convalescent, the COVID-19 samples came from the United States, Italy and Spain. Sample material is recorded as cDNA or gDNA derived from T cells, B-cell-depleted T cells, or PBMCs.

The data were produced by immunoSEQ multiplex PCR, yet TCRdb's version contains in-frame clones alone and is incomplete. The sample yields 65,000 to 95,000 clones, roughly 90% seen once. The CDR3 sequence is 15 residues long. Germline V CDR1 and CDR2: MNHEY, SMNVEV (reference sequence). J was trimmed by 2 bases and V by 5 bases; bases with no gene match: 6. V and J are TRBV27 and TRBJ2-1; 7 bases agree with TRBD1. The receptor comes from a man aged 45-60 years with active COVID-19. Input material: peripheral blood. The CDR3 DNA sequence: TGTGCCAGCAGTGTAGACAGGGACCCCTACAATGAGCAGTTCTTC. Encoded protein: CASSVDRDPYNEQFF.